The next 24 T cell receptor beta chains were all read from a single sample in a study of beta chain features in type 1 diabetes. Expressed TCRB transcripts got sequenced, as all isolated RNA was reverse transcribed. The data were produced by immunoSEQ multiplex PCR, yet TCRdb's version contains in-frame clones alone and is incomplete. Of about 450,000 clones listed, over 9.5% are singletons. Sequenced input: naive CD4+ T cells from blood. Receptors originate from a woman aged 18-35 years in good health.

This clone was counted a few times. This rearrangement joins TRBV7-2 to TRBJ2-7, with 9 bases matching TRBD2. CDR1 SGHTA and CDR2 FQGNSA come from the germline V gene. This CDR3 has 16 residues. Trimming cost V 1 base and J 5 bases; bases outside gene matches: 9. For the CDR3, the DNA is TGTGCCAGCAGCTTAGGGTCTCCACTAGCGGGTAACGAGCAGTACTTC. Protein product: CASSLGSPLAGNEQYF.

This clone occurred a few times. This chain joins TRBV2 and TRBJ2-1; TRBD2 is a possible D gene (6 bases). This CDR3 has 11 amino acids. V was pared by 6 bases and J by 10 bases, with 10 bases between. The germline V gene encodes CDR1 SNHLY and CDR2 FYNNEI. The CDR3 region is CASREGREQFF. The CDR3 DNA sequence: TGTGCCAGCAGGGAGGGTCGAGAGCAGTTCTTC.

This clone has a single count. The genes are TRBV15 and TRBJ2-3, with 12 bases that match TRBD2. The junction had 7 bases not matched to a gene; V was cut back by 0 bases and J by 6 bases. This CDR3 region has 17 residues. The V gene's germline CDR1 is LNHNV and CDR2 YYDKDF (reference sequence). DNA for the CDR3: TGTGCCACCAGCAGAGATTCGGCTAGCGGGAGGGCGGATACGCAGTATTTT. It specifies CATSRDSASGRADTQYF.

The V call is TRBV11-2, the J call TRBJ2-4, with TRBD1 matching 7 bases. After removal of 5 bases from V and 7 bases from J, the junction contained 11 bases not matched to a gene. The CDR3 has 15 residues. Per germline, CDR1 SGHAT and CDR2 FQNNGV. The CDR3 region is CASSRTGTVANIQYF. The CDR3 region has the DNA TGTGCCAGCAGCCGCACCGGGACAGTGGCGAACATTCAGTACTTC.

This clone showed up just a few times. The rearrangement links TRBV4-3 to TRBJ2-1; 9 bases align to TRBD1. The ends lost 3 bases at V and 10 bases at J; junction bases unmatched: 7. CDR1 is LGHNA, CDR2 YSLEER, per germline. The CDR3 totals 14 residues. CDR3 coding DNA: TGCGCCAGCAGCCAGGAATACAGGGGGCCGGAGCAGTTCTTC. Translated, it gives CASSQEYRGPEQFF.

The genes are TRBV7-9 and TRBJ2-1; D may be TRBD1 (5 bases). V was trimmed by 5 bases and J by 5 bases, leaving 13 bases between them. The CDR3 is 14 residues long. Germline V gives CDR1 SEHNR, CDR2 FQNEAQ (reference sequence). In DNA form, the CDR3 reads TGTGCCAGCAGCATGGGGCTAGGAGACAATGAGCAGTTCTTC. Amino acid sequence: CASSMGLGDNEQFF.

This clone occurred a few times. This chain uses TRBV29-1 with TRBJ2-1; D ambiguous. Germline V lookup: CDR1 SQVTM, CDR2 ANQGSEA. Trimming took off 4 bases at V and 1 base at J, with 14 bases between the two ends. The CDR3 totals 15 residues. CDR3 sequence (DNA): TGCAGCGTTGTAGGATCGGCCATATCCTACAATGAGCAGTTCTTC. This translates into CSVVGSAISYNEQFF.

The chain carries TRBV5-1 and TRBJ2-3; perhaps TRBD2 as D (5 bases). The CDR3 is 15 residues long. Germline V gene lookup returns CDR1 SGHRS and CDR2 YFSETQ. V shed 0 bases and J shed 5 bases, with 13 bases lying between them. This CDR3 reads CASSLARSRGDTQYF. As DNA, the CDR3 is TGCGCCAGCAGCTTGGCACGGTCTCGGGGAGATACGCAGTATTTT.

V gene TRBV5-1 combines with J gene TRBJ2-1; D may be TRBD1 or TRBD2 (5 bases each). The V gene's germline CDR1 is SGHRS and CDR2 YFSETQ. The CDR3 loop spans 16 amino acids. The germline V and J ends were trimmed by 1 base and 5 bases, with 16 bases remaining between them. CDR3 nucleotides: TGCGCCAGCAGCTTGCAAGCAGGGATGGGGGACAATGAGCAGTTCTTC. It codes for CASSLQAGMGDNEQFF.

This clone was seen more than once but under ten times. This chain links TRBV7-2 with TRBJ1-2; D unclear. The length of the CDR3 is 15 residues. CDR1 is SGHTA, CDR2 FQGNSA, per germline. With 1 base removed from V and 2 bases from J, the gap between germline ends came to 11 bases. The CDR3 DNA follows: TGTGCCAGCAGCTTAGAAGTCAGGTTCAACTATGGCTACACCTTC. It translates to CASSLEVRFNYGYTF.

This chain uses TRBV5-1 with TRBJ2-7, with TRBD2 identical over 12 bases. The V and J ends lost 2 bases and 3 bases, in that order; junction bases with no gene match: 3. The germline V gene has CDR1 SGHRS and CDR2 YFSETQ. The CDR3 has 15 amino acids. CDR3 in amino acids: CASSFLAGGGYEQYF. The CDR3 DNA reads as TGCGCCAGCAGCTTTCTAGCGGGAGGGGGCTACGAGCAGTACTTC. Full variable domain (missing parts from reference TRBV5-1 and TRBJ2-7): KAGVTQTPRYLIKTRGQQVTLSCSPISGHRSVSWYQQTPGQGLQFLFEYFSETQRNKGNFPGRFSGRQFSNSRSEMNVSTLELGDSALYLCASSFLAGGGYEQYFGPGTRLTVT.

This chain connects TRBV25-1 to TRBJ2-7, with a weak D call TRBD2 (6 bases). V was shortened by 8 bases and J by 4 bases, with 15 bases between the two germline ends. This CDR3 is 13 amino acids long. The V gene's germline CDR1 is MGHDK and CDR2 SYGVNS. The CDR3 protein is CASRDSGLYEQYF. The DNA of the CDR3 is TGTGCCAGCCGGGACTCCGGGCTGTACGAGCAGTACTTC.

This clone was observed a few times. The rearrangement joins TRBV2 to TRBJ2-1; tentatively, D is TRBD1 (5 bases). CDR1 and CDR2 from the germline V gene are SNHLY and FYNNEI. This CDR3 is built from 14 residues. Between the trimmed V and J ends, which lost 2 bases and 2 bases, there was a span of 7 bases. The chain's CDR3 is CASSEMTAYNEQFF. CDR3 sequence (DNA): TGTGCCAGCAGTGAAATGACAGCCTACAATGAGCAGTTCTTC.

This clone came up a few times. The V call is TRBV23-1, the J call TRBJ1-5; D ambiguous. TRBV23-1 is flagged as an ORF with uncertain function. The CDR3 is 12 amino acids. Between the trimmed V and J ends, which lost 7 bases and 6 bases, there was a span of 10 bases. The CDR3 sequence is CASNWSRQPQHF. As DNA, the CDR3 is TGCGCCAGCAATTGGAGTCGTCAGCCCCAGCATTTT.

CDR3 sequence: CASSFRANTEAFF. The DNA for the CDR3 is TGTGCCAGCAGCTTCCGGGCTAACACTGAAGCTTTCTTT. V usage is TRBV7-2 and J usage is TRBJ1-1, with D unclear. Trimming took 3 bases from V and 2 from J, leaving 7 bases between them. Looked up from germline, CDR1 is SGHTA and CDR2 is FQGNSA. This CDR3 has 13 residues.

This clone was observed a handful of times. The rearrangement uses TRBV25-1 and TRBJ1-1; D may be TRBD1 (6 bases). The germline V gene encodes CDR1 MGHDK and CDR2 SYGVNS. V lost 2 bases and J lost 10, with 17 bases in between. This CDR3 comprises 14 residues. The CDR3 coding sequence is TGTGCCAGCAGTGAAGCAGGGGTAGTGGATGGAGCTTTCTTT. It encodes CASSEAGVVDGAFF.

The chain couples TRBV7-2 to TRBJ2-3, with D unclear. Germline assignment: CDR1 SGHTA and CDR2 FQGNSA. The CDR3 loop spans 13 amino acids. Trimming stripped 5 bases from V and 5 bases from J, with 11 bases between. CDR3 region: CASSIGLLDTQYF. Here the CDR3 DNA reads TGTGCCAGCAGCATCGGGTTGCTAGATACGCAGTATTTT.

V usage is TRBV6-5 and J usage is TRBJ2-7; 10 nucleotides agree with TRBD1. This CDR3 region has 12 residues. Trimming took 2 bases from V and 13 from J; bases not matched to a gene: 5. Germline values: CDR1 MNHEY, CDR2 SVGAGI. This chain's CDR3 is CASSYRDRGGYF. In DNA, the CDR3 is TGTGCCAGCAGTTACCGGGACAGGGGAGGTTACTTC.

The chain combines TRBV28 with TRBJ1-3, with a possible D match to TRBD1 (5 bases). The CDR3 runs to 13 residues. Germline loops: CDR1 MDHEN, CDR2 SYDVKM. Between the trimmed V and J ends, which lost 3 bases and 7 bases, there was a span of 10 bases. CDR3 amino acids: CASSFGGVNTIYF. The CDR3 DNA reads TGTGCCAGCAGTTTCGGAGGGGTCAACACCATATATTTT.

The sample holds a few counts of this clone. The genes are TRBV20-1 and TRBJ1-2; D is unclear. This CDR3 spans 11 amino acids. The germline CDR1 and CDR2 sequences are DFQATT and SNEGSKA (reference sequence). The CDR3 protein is CRTPFPWVYTF. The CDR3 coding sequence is TGCAGAACACCCTTCCCATGGGTCTACACCTTC.

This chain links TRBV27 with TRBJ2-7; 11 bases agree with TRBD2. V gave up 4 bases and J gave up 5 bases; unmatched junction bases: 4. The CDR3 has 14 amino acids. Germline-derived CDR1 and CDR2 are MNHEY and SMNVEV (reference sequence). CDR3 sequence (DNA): TGTGCCAGCAGTTCACTAGCGGGGGTCGACGAGCAGTACGTC. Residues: CASSSLAGVDEQYV.

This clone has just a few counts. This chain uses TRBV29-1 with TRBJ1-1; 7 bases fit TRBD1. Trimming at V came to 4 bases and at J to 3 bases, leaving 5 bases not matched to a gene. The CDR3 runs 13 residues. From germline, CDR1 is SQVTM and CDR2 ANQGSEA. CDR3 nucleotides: TGCAGCGTTGTGCAGGGGGGAGACACTGAAGCTTTCTTT. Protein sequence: CSVVQGGDTEAFF. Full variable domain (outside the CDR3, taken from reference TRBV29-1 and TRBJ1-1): SAVISQKPSRDICQRGTSLTIQCQVDSQVTMMFWYRQQPGQSLTLIATANQGSEATYESGFVIDKFPISRPNLTFSTLTVSNMSPEDSSIYLCSVVQGGDTEAFFGQGTRLTVV.

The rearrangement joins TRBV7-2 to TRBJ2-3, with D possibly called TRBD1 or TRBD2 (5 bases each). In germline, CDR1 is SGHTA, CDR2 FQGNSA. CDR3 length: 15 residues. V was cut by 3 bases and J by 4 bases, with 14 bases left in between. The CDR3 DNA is TGTGCCAGCAGCTTCCGGGACGGTGGGTCAGATACGCAGTATTTT. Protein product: CASSFRDGGSDTQYF.

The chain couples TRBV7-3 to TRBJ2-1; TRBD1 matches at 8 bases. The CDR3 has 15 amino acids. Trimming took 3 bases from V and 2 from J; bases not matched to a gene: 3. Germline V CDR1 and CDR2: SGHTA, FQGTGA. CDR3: CASSFGQGPYNEQFF. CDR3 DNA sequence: TGTGCCAGCAGCTTTGGACAGGGTCCCTACAATGAGCAGTTCTTC.